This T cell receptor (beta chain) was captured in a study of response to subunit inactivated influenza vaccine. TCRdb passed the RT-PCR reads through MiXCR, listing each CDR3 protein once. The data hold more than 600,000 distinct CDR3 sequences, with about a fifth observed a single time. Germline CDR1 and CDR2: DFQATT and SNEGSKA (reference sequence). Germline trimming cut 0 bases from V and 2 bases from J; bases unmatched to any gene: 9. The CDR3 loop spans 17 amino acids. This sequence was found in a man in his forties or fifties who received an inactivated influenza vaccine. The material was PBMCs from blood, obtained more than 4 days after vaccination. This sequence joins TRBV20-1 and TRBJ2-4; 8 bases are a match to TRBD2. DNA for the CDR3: TGCAGTGCTAGAGATGGCGCTAGCGGGTGGTCCAAAAACATTCAGTACTTC. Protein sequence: CSARDGASGWSKNIQYF.